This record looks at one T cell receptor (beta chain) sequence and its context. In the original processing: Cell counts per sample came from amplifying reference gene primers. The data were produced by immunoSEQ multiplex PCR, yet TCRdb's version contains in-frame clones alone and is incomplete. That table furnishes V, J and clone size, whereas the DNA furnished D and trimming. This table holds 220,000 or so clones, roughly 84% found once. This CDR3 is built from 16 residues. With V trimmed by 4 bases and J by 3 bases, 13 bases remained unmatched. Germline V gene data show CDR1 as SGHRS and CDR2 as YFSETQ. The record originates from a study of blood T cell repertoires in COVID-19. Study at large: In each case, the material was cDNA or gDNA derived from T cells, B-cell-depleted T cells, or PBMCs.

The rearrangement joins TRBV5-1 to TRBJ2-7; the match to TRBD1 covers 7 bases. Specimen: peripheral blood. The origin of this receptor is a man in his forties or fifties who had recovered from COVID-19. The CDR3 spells CASSPRTTGVFYEQYF. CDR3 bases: TGCGCCAGCAGCCCCCGGACCACAGGGGTATTCTACGAGCAGTACTTC.